A single sample is the source of the 6 T cell receptor beta chains below, sequenced in a study of cytomegalovirus exposure and HLA in healthy donors. Amplification used 60 Vbeta primers and 13 Jbeta primers. Sequenced by immunoSEQ multiplex PCR; TCRdb stores in-frame clones only, minus some. This sample carries about 180,000 clones, more than 65% of them seen once, and the ten largest clones take under 2.5%. Sequencing was done on a sample of PBMCs. These receptor sequences come from a young woman in good health and CMV-seropositive.

The rearrangement links TRBV18 to TRBJ2-5; D might be TRBD1 (6 bases). V was shortened by 4 bases and J by 5 bases, with 14 bases between the two germline ends. CDR1 and CDR2 (germline): KGHSH, LQKENI. The CDR3 covers 14 residues. The CDR3 protein is CASSLQGGRETQYF. The CDR3 bases are TGTGCCAGCTCACTCCAAGGGGGAAGGGAGACCCAGTACTTC.

The rearrangement links TRBV4-1 to TRBJ1-2; TRBD1 is a possible D gene (6 bases). The CDR3 loop spans 14 amino acids. Germline V gene lookup returns CDR1 MGHRA and CDR2 YSYEKL. Trimming cost V 6 bases and J 4 bases, with 15 bases left between them. CDR3 bases: TGCGCCAGCAGTTCAGACAGGCTCCCCTATGGCTACACCTTC. Encoded protein: CASSSDRLPYGYTF.

This sequence joins TRBV18 and TRBJ2-3, with 7 bases aligning to TRBD2. The CDR3 runs 15 residues. The germline V gene has CDR1 KGHSH and CDR2 LQKENI. Trimming removed 2 bases from V and 6 bases from J; junction bases left unmatched: 8. The CDR3 nucleotides read TGTGCCAGCTCACCAATCCATAGCGGGTCTGATACGCAGTATTTT. Amino acid sequence: CASSPIHSGSDTQYF.

The chain combines TRBV28 with TRBJ1-5, with a possible D match to TRBD1 (5 bases). In germline, CDR1 is MDHEN, CDR2 SYDVKM. V lost 6 bases, J lost 4 bases, and 16 bases lay in between. This CDR3 comprises 15 residues. In nucleotides, the CDR3 is TGTGCCAGCAGCCCGGGGGGGAAGGGGAATCAGCCCCAGCATTTT. Its protein product is CASSPGGKGNQPQHF.

This rearrangement joins TRBV27 to TRBJ2-1; 9 bases are a match to TRBD2. Losses at the gene ends were 4 bases for V and 9 bases for J; bases not matched to a gene: 13. Germline lookup yields CDR1 MNHEY and CDR2 SMNVEV (reference sequence). The CDR3 runs to 16 residues. CDR3 protein: CASSSSAWAGGGEQFF. DNA of the CDR3: TGTGCCAGCAGTTCCAGCGCCTGGGCGGGGGGGGGTGAGCAGTTCTTC.

DNA for the CDR3: TGTGCCAGCAGTGCCCAGGTCGGCGACTATGGCTACACCTTC. This sequence encodes CASSAQVGDYGYTF. V and J are TRBV6-4 and TRBJ1-2; D ambiguous. V lost 4 bases to trimming and J lost 3 bases, with 12 bases between them. Germline lookup yields CDR1 MRHNA and CDR2 SNTAGT. The CDR3 contains 14 residues.